These 26 T cell receptor beta chains were all obtained from the same sample, sequenced in a study of blood T cell repertoires in COVID-19. Clones were sequenced by immunoSEQ multiplex PCR, and TCRdb holds only the in-frame ones, with some missing. The sample includes approximately 230,000 clones, 70% to 85% seen only once; the top ten take about 9.6%. The sequencing sample was made of peripheral blood. These receptors came from a man at least 80 years old with acute or convalescent COVID-19.

The CDR3 spells CASSLSNRPYEQYF. The CDR3 region has the DNA TGTGCCAGCAGTTTAAGTAACAGGCCTTACGAGCAGTACTTC. The V call is TRBV28, the J call TRBJ2-7; tentative D call: TRBD1 (5 bases). The germline CDR1 and CDR2 sequences are MDHEN and SYDVKM. CDR3 length: 14 residues. V lost 2 bases, J lost 4 bases, and 12 bases lay in between.

The chain links TRBV10-2 to TRBJ2-7, with D perhaps TRBD1 (6 bases). The CDR3 sequence is 12 residues long. Germline V gene lookup returns CDR1 WSHSY and CDR2 SAAADI. V was cut by 5 bases and J by 4 bases, with 9 bases left in between. CDR3 in DNA: TGCGCCAGCAGTTGGACAGCATACGAGCAGTACTTC. It is translated as CASSWTAYEQYF.

J is TRBJ1-5 and V is TRBV18; D may be TRBD1 (6 bases). V was pared by 3 bases and J by 4 bases, with 7 bases between. Per germline, CDR1 KGHSH and CDR2 LQKENI. The CDR3 extends over 13 amino acids. Written as DNA, the CDR3 is TGTGCCAGCTCACCCACAGGGAATCAGCCCCAGCATTTT. Amino acids: CASSPTGNQPQHF. Variable domain in full (rest from reference TRBV18 and TRBJ1-5): NAGVMQNPRHLVRRRGQEARLRCSPMKGHSHVYWYRQLPEEGLKFMVYLQKENIIDESGMPKERFSAEFPKEGPSILRIQQVVRGDSAAYFCASSPTGNQPQHFGDGTRLSIL.

The rearrangement links TRBV18 to TRBJ2-2, with 7 bases identical to TRBD1. Trimming took 3 bases from V and 6 from J; bases not matched to a gene: 4. Looked up from germline, CDR1 is KGHSH and CDR2 is LQKENI. This CDR3 has 14 residues. CDR3 in amino acids: CASSPTGTAGELFF. CDR3 DNA: TGTGCCAGCTCACCGACAGGGACGGCCGGGGAGCTGTTTTTT.

This sequence joins TRBV7-9 and TRBJ2-7; 11 nucleotides match TRBD1. V dropped 4 bases and J dropped 4; count of bases not matched to a gene: 12. Germline values: CDR1 SEHNR, CDR2 FQNEAQ (reference sequence). The CDR3 is 17 amino acids. CDR3 sequence reads: CASSWGQGVILVYEQYF. The CDR3 DNA reads as TGTGCCAGCAGCTGGGGACAGGGGGTAATTCTGGTATACGAGCAGTACTTC.

The chain joins TRBV10-2 to TRBJ2-7, with 12 bases lining up with TRBD1. V gave up 4 bases and J gave up 3 bases; unmatched junction bases: 1. This CDR3 spans 14 amino acids. The germline V gene encodes CDR1 WSHSY and CDR2 SAAADI. CDR3 bases: TGCGCCAGCAGTGGGGACAGGGGGCTCTACGAGCAGTACTTC. Its translation: CASSGDRGLYEQYF.

The rearrangement links TRBV29-1 to TRBJ2-1; TRBD2 agrees at 7 bases. The trim removed 0 bases at V and 7 bases at J, leaving 12 bases unmatched. The CDR3 extends over 16 amino acids. The germline V gene encodes CDR1 SQVTM and CDR2 ANQGSEA. Here the CDR3 reads CSVEDPGGGRRNEQFF. The CDR3 DNA follows: TGCAGCGTTGAAGATCCGGGAGGCGGGAGACGTAATGAGCAGTTCTTC.

The J gene is TRBJ2-3, the V gene TRBV30; 7 nucleotides match TRBD2. This CDR3 region has 15 residues. J lost 6 bases, V lost 1 base, and 10 bases had no gene match. Germline CDR1 is GTSNPN and CDR2 is SVGIG (reference sequence). CDR3 nucleotides: TGTGCCTGGAGTGCAGCGGGAACAGCGGGGGATACGCAGTATTTT. Its protein product is CAWSAAGTAGDTQYF.

The CDR3 DNA is TGTGCCATCAGTATCACTAGTCCCGGGGAGCTGTTTTTT. Translating gives CAISITSPGELFF. The chain employs TRBV10-3 and TRBJ2-2; a possible D gene is TRBD2 (5 bases). Germline V gene lookup returns CDR1 ENHRY and CDR2 SYGVKD. The CDR3 contains 13 residues. V was clipped by 5 bases and J by 6 bases, with 10 bases between them.

This chain links TRBV2 with TRBJ2-7; 9 nucleotides agree with TRBD1. With 7 bases clipped from V and 5 bases from J, the junction kept 9 bases outside the gene matches. The CDR3 runs to 14 residues. The germline CDR1 and CDR2 sequences are SNHLY and FYNNEI. In DNA form, the CDR3 reads TGTGCCAGCACTTATCGGACAGGGGTCCACGAGCAGTACTTC. Translating gives CASTYRTGVHEQYF.

The chain combines TRBV2 with TRBJ1-2; 10 nucleotides align to TRBD1. The CDR3 covers 14 residues. V lost 6 bases and J lost 7; bases outside the gene matches: 8. Germline CDR1 reads SNHLY; CDR2 reads FYNNEI. The CDR3 loop is CASSGTGVVLGYTF. The CDR3 DNA sequence: TGTGCCAGCAGCGGGACAGGGGTTGTTCTTGGCTACACCTTC.

For the CDR3, the DNA is TGTGCCAGCAGTTACTCGCTTACAGGGAAGTACGAGCAGTACTTC. Protein product: CASSYSLTGKYEQYF. This sequence joins TRBV6-5 and TRBJ2-7, with D perhaps matching TRBD1 (6 bases). CDR3 size: 15 residues. Per the germline V gene, CDR1 is MNHEY and CDR2 is SVGAGI. The V end was cut by 0 bases, the J end by 4 bases, with 13 bases between.

The chain couples TRBV11-2 to TRBJ2-6, with no clear D. The V gene's germline CDR1 is SGHAT and CDR2 FQNNGV. The CDR3 loop spans 16 amino acids. Between the trimmed V and J ends, which lost 5 bases and 0 bases, there was a span of 11 bases. As DNA, the CDR3 is TGTGCCAGCAGCACCCGCTACCGCTCTGGGGCCAACGTCCTGACTTTC. Amino acids: CASSTRYRSGANVLTF.

The chain employs TRBV27 and TRBJ2-4; no definite D call. The V gene lost 5 bases and the J gene lost 1 base, with 12 bases spanning the gap. The CDR3 runs 15 residues. In germline, CDR1 is MNHEY, CDR2 SMNVEV (reference sequence). The CDR3 DNA sequence: TGTGCCAGCAGTCCATCGCCGGTTGCCAAAAACATTCAGTACTTC. It codes for CASSPSPVAKNIQYF.

The V call is TRBV9, the J call TRBJ2-1, with TRBD2 identical over 7 bases. CDR3 size: 16 residues. Unmatched junction bases numbered 9, after V lost 4 bases and J lost 2 bases. CDR1 SGDLS and CDR2 YYNGEE come from the germline V gene. The CDR3 DNA follows: TGTGCCAGCAGCCAGGGAGCGGGAATGACCTACAATGAGCAGTTCTTC. This encodes CASSQGAGMTYNEQFF.

The J gene is TRBJ1-4, the V gene TRBV5-1, with D hard to call. Trimming took off 3 bases at V and 5 bases at J, with 14 bases between the two ends. CDR3 length: 15 residues. Per germline, CDR1 SGHRS and CDR2 YFSETQ. The chain's CDR3 is CASSSRGLGNEKLFF. The CDR3 nucleotides are TGCGCCAGCAGCTCACGGGGTCTCGGGAATGAAAAACTGTTTTTT.

The chain links TRBV27 to TRBJ2-3; TRBD2 might be the D (7 bases). With 3 bases removed from V and 3 bases from J, the gap between germline ends came to 10 bases. The germline CDR1 and CDR2 sequences are MNHEY and SMNVEV (reference sequence). The CDR3 spans 14 residues. CDR3: CASSFGGRTDTQYF. The CDR3 coding sequence is TGTGCCAGCAGTTTCGGGGGGCGAACAGATACGCAGTATTTT.

The chain joins TRBV18 to TRBJ2-5; maybe TRBD1 (6 bases). V lost 0 bases to trimming and J lost 3 bases, with 11 bases between them. Germline lookup yields CDR1 KGHSH and CDR2 LQKENI. This CDR3 has 15 amino acids. The CDR3 DNA reads as TGTGCCAGCTCACCACCCGGACAGATGAAAGAGACCCAGTACTTC. It codes for CASSPPGQMKETQYF.

As DNA, the CDR3 is TGTGCCAGCAGTGAAGTCGGGGATGGAAACACCATATATTTT. Translated, it gives CASSEVGDGNTIYF. The chain links TRBV6-1 to TRBJ1-3; no definite D call. The germline V gene encodes CDR1 MNHNS and CDR2 SASEGT. The V end lost 1 base, the J end lost 3 bases, and 7 bases lay between the germline ends. The CDR3 loop spans 14 amino acids.

V is TRBV28 and J is TRBJ2-7; a possible D gene is TRBD1 (6 bases). Germline CDR1 and CDR2: MDHEN and SYDVKM. V was pared by 7 bases and J by 4 bases, with 26 bases between. CDR3 size: 17 residues. Here the CDR3 DNA reads TGTGCCAGCATTAGAAGGGGGTCAGGGCTCTTGTCGTACGAGCAGTACTTC. Translation gives CASIRRGSGLLSYEQYF.

This clone was detected only a few times. The chain carries TRBV28 and TRBJ1-5; a weak D match, TRBD1 (5 bases). The CDR3 contains 13 residues. V gave up 10 bases and J gave up 3 bases, with 13 bases separating them. Germline V gene sequence: CDR1 MDHEN, CDR2 SYDVKM. The CDR3 spells CAIKGTFNQPQHF. For the CDR3, the DNA is TGTGCCATCAAGGGGACTTTCAATCAGCCCCAGCATTTT.

The table lists this clone with a count of one. The V and J genes are TRBV9 and TRBJ1-5; D is ambiguous. Between the trimmed V and J ends, which lost 0 bases and 5 bases, there was a span of 12 bases. CDR3 size: 15 residues. Germline CDR1 is SGDLS and CDR2 is YYNGEE. In nucleotides, the CDR3 is TGTGCCAGCAGCGTAGCTGCCGGGGAGCATCAGCCCCAGCATTTT. Amino acids: CASSVAAGEHQPQHF.

This clone was observed a few times. The J gene is TRBJ2-7, the V gene TRBV7-2; possibly TRBD2 for D (6 bases). Per the germline V gene, CDR1 is SGHTA and CDR2 is FQGNSA. Trimming left V 0 bases short and J 1 base short, with 16 bases between. The CDR3 covers 17 residues. The CDR3 DNA follows: TGTGCCAGCAGCTTAGCGGGGAGGTATACAAGATCCTACGAGCAGTACTTC. This translates into CASSLAGRYTRSYEQYF.

The chain uses TRBV5-6 and TRBJ2-7; D is possibly TRBD1 (5 bases). The V end lost 3 bases, the J end lost 5 bases, and 18 bases lay between the germline ends. Germline CDR1 and CDR2: SGHDT and YYEEEE. This CDR3 comprises 15 residues. The CDR3 nucleotides are TGTGCCAGCAGCTCAAACCTAGGGCAGGGCAACGAGCAGTACTTC. Protein product: CASSSNLGQGNEQYF.

This clone was observed a single time. V gene TRBV10-3 combines with J gene TRBJ2-7; TRBD2 aligns across 14 bases. Losses at the gene ends were 4 bases for V and 6 bases for J; bases not matched to a gene: 14. Germline V gene lookup returns CDR1 ENHRY and CDR2 SYGVKD. This CDR3 comprises 18 residues. The CDR3 coding sequence is TGTGCCATCAGTGCGTCATTGGGGACTAGCGGGAGTGAGTGCGAGCAGTACTTC. It codes for CAISASLGTSGSECEQYF.

Written as DNA, the CDR3 is TGTGCCAGCAGTCTAGGTGGTGGGCTGGCTTTCTTT. It encodes CASSLGGGLAFF. The chain links TRBV12-3 or TRBV12-4 to TRBJ1-1; D unresolved. Trimming pared 5 bases from V and 11 bases from J, leaving 15 bases between. The CDR3 loop spans 12 amino acids.